Listed here are 19 T cell receptor beta chains from one sample, sequenced in a study of Ad26.COV2.S vaccination and SARS-CoV-2 variants. Treatment defined: roughly 20 received Ad26.COV2.S at low or high dose, single or two shots; about 5 received placebo; per-sample allocation not given. Repertoires come from day 63 after the first vaccine or placebo injection. TCRdb's table, derived via immunoSEQ multiplex PCR, lists solely in-frame clones and lacks some. This table holds about 450,000 clones, approximately 89% found once. Sequences were derived from peripheral blood, sampled in a trial of Ad26.COV2.S vaccine versus placebo. These receptors all stem from a person aged 18-60 years who received the Ad26.COV2.S COVID-19 vaccine or a placebo.

The CDR3 here is CASSPGGKLFF. The CDR3 nucleotides read TGTGCCAGCTCACCAGGAGGGAAACTGTTTTTT. The chain couples TRBV18 to TRBJ1-4, with D uncertain. The V and J ends lost 2 bases and 11 bases respectively, with 6 bases between them. There are 11 residues in the CDR3. CDR1 and CDR2 from the germline V gene are KGHSH and LQKENI.

The J gene is TRBJ1-1, the V gene TRBV4-2; D not resolved. Trimming took off 4 bases at V and 5 bases at J, with 14 bases between the two ends. The length of the CDR3 is 14 residues. CDR1 LGHNA and CDR2 YNFKEQ come from the germline V gene. DNA of the CDR3: TGTGCCAGCAGCCCCGGCCTGAGGGAAACTGAAGCTTTCTTT. This translates into CASSPGLRETEAFF.

This rearrangement joins TRBV7-8 to TRBJ1-5; D possibly corresponds to TRBD1 (5 bases). The CDR3 contains 12 residues. Germline CDR1 is SGHVS and CDR2 is FQNEAQ. Trimming removed 1 base at V and 12 bases at J, with 10 bases between. The CDR3 sequence: CASSLGEGNQHF. The CDR3 region has the DNA TGTGCCAGCAGCTTAGGGGAGGGGAACCAGCATTTT.

The chain joins TRBV5-4 to TRBJ2-5; D gene uncertain. Germline assignment: CDR1 SGHNT and CDR2 YYREEE (reference sequence). V lost 1 base and J 5 bases, leaving 6 bases between the germline ends. The length of the CDR3 is 12 residues. The CDR3 sequence is CASSLIDETQYF. In DNA form, the CDR3 reads TGTGCCAGCAGCTTGATAGACGAGACCCAGTACTTC. Full variable domain (outside the CDR3, taken from reference TRBV5-4 and TRBJ2-5): ETGVTQSPTHLIKTRGQQVTLRCSSQSGHNTVSWYQQALGQGPQFIFQYYREEENGRGNFPPRFSGLQFPNYSSELNVNALELDDSALYLCASSLIDETQYFGPGTRLLVL.

The DNA of the CDR3 is TGTGCCAGCAGTTCCCACCCTAGCAATCAGCCCCAGCATTTT. Its translation: CASSSHPSNQPQHF. The chain links TRBV6-5 to TRBJ1-5; D uncertain. CDR3 length equals 14 residues. Germline CDR1 reads MNHEY; CDR2 reads SVGAGI. V lost 4 bases to trimming and J lost 0 bases, with 7 bases between them.

V and J are TRBV6-5 and TRBJ1-5; no clear D gene. Looked up from germline, CDR1 is MNHEY and CDR2 is SVGAGI. V was trimmed by 6 bases and J by 9 bases, leaving 18 bases between them. The CDR3 sequence is 14 residues long. Written as DNA, the CDR3 is TGTGCCAGCAGAGCCTCGGGCCTCAGTCTGCCCCAGCATTTT. Protein product: CASRASGLSLPQHF.

The genes are TRBV5-5 and TRBJ1-1; D call uncertain. This CDR3 comprises 16 residues. V was trimmed by 5 bases and J by 6 bases, leaving 23 bases between them. Germline V gives CDR1 SGHKS, CDR2 YYEKEE (reference sequence). This chain's CDR3 is CASRSSWATAQSEAFF. The CDR3 DNA sequence: TGTGCCAGCAGATCCTCCTGGGCGACGGCTCAATCTGAAGCTTTCTTT.

The rearrangement links TRBV5-6 to TRBJ2-7; D remains unclear. The CDR3 contains 13 residues. V was clipped by 0 bases and J by 6 bases, with 10 bases between them. Germline loops: CDR1 SGHDT, CDR2 YYEEEE. CDR3 coding DNA: TGTGCCAGCAGCTTGGTTTCAGGCCGCGAGCAGTACGTC. As protein: CASSLVSGREQYV.

This clone was recorded once. J is TRBJ1-2 and V is TRBV9, with D tentatively TRBD1 (6 bases). The V end was cut by 4 bases, the J end by 8 bases, with 18 bases between. There are 14 residues in the CDR3. CDR1 and CDR2 from the germline V gene are SGDLS and YYNGEE. The CDR3: CASSFAAGTQGYTF. CDR3 nucleotides: TGTGCCAGCAGCTTCGCAGCCGGGACACAAGGCTACACCTTC.

This clone was observed a single time. The CDR3 region has the DNA TGCAGCGTTGGGGTCCAGCCGGGGCAAGAGCAGTTCTTC. This encodes CSVGVQPGQEQFF. The gene calls are TRBV29-1 and TRBJ2-1; D is possibly TRBD1 or TRBD2 (5 bases each). The length of the CDR3 is 13 residues. CDR1 and CDR2 from the germline V gene are SQVTM and ANQGSEA. V was cut by 4 bases and J by 10 bases, with 17 bases left in between.

This chain joins TRBV5-4 and TRBJ1-2, with 7 bases fitting TRBD1. The length of the CDR3 is 15 residues. Germline V gives CDR1 SGHNT, CDR2 YYREEE (reference sequence). V was pared by 3 bases and J by 4 bases, with 9 bases of the junction left unmatched. CDR3 residues: CASSSPTGTAYGYTF. DNA of the CDR3: TGTGCCAGCAGCTCTCCCACCGGGACAGCCTATGGCTACACCTTC. The whole variable domain, filled in from reference TRBV5-4 and TRBJ1-2, reads ETGVTQSPTHLIKTRGQQVTLRCSSQSGHNTVSWYQQALGQGPQFIFQYYREEENGRGNFPPRFSGLQFPNYSSELNVNALELDDSALYLCASSSPTGTAYGYTFGSGTRLTVV.

The chain recombines TRBV5-1 with TRBJ2-5; 13 bases fit TRBD2. The CDR3 spans 16 residues. The V and J ends lost 3 bases and 2 bases, in that order; junction bases with no gene match: 4. Germline lookup yields CDR1 SGHRS and CDR2 YFSETQ. CDR3 coding DNA: TGCGCCAGCAGCTCGGGACTAGCGGGAACTCAAGAGACCCAGTACTTC. It translates to CASSSGLAGTQETQYF.

This chain joins TRBV7-6 and TRBJ2-7; D is undetermined. Per the germline V gene, CDR1 is SGHVS and CDR2 is FNYEAQ. V was pared by 1 base and J by 1 base, with 8 bases between. The CDR3 has 14 amino acids. The CDR3 spells CASSLEDGSYEQYF. The DNA for the CDR3 is TGTGCCAGCAGCTTAGAGGACGGTTCCTACGAGCAGTACTTC.

The chain couples TRBV6-5 to TRBJ1-2, with D possibly matching TRBD1 (5 bases). This CDR3 is 13 amino acids long. Germline V gives CDR1 MNHEY, CDR2 SVGAGI. V shed 6 bases and J shed 4 bases, with 12 bases lying between them. The CDR3 region is CASSPPGIYGYTF. The CDR3, as DNA: TGTGCCAGCAGCCCGCCAGGGATCTATGGCTACACCTTC.

This clone was observed a single time. The chain uses TRBV5-6 and TRBJ2-1; D perhaps matches TRBD2 (6 bases). V shed 0 bases and J shed 9 bases, with 10 bases lying between them. The germline gives CDR1 SGHDT, CDR2 YYEEEE. The CDR3 covers 13 residues. CDR3 nucleotide sequence: TGTGCCAGCAGCTTGGTTTTAGCGGCTGAGCAGTTCTTC. Its translation is CASSLVLAAEQFF.

This CDR3 reads CAWSRGSGVYNEQFF. As DNA, the CDR3 is TGTGCCTGGAGCCGGGGCAGTGGGGTATACAATGAGCAGTTCTTC. The chain links TRBV30 to TRBJ2-1; D tentatively reads TRBD1 or TRBD2 (5 bases each). Germline values: CDR1 GTSNPN, CDR2 SVGIG (reference sequence). The germline V and J ends were trimmed by 3 bases and 4 bases, with 16 bases remaining between them. The CDR3 spans 15 residues.

The CDR3 DNA is TGTGCCAGTAGTAAGTATCGACAGGAGGATCAGCCCCAGCATTTT. Its translation: CASSKYRQEDQPQHF. The rearrangement uses TRBV19 and TRBJ1-5, with TRBD1 as a possible D gene (6 bases). This CDR3 comprises 15 residues. Trimming removed 4 bases at V and 5 bases at J, with 15 bases between. In germline, CDR1 is LNHDA, CDR2 SQIVND (reference sequence).

The chain links TRBV4-3 to TRBJ1-4, with D hard to call. The ends were cut back, 0 bases at V and 4 bases at J, with 12 bases in the middle. Germline CDR1 LGHNA, CDR2 YSLEER. The CDR3 is made up of 16 amino acids. The CDR3 protein is CASSQDRGSNNEKLFF. CDR3 sequence (DNA): TGCGCCAGCAGCCAAGATCGTGGGAGCAATAATGAAAAACTGTTTTTT.

The rearrangement links TRBV5-1 to TRBJ1-3; D remains unclear. Germline CDR1 is SGHRS and CDR2 is YFSETQ. The germline V and J ends were trimmed by 2 bases and 0 bases, with 6 bases remaining between them. This CDR3 has 14 amino acids. The CDR3: CASSFGISGNTIYF. Here the CDR3 DNA reads TGCGCCAGCAGCTTCGGAATCTCTGGAAACACCATATATTTT.